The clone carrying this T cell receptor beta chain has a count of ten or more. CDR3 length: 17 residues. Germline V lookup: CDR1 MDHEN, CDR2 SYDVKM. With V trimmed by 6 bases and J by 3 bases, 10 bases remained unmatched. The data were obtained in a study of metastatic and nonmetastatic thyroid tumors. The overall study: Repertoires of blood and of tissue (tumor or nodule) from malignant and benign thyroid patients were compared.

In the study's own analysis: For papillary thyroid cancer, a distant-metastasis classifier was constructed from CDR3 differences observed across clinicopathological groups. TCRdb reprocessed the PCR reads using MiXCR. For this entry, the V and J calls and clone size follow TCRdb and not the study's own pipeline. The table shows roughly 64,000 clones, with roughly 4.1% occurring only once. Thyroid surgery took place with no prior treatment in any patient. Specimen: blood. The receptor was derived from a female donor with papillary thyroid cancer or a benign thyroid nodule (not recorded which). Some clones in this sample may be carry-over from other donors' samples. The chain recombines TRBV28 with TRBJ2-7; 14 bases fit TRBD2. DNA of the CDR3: TGTGCCAGCAGAGTTCTAGGGACTAGCGGGAGCAGCTACGAGCAGTACTTC. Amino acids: CASRVLGTSGSSYEQYF.